The 14 T cell receptor beta chains listed next were all sequenced from one sample in a study of identical twins. MiXCR, applied by TCRdb to the 5' RACE reads, yields one record per CDR3 protein. Of roughly 1,500,000 distinct CDR3 sequences listed, 32% are singletons. Sequencing was performed on cord blood. The source of these receptors is a newborn girl in good health.

The rearrangement joins TRBV20-1 to TRBJ1-2, with D possibly matching TRBD1 (5 bases). This CDR3 spans 14 amino acids. V lost 0 bases to trimming and J lost 2 bases, with 10 bases between them. Looked up from germline, CDR1 is DFQATT and CDR2 is SNEGSKA (reference sequence). The CDR3 loop is CSARDEDTNYGYTF. For the CDR3, the DNA is TGCAGTGCTAGAGATGAGGACACGAACTATGGCTACACCTTC.

This chain uses TRBV27 with TRBJ1-2, with D uncertain. Germline V gene sequence: CDR1 MNHEY, CDR2 SMNVEV (reference sequence). The CDR3 loop spans 15 amino acids. Trimming pared 3 bases from V and 3 bases from J, leaving 14 bases between. The CDR3 DNA sequence: TGTGCCAGCAGTTTCATCTTCGGGGAGTACTATGGCTACACCTTC. It codes for CASSFIFGEYYGYTF.

Only a few counts were recorded for this clonotype. The chain joins TRBV6-2 or TRBV6-3 to TRBJ2-4, with a possible D match to TRBD2 (5 bases). V lost 2 bases, J lost 0 bases, and 8 bases lay in between. The CDR3 extends over 15 amino acids. Germline lookup yields CDR1 MNHEY and CDR2 SVGEGT. CDR3 loop: CASSYGGVAKNIQYF. DNA of the CDR3: TGTGCCAGCAGTTACGGAGGAGTAGCCAAAAACATTCAGTACTTC.

This clonotype was found many times. This chain joins TRBV2 and TRBJ2-1; TRBD1 or TRBD2 may be the D gene (6 bases each). The CDR3 consists of 18 residues. V was cut by 3 bases and J by 7 bases, with 25 bases left in between. Germline loops: CDR1 SNHLY, CDR2 FYNNEI. The CDR3 DNA follows: TGTGCCAGCAGTGACATCAGAAAAATTGGGGGGCCGGGGAATGAGCAGTTCTTC. The encoded protein is CASSDIRKIGGPGNEQFF.

The chain couples TRBV3-1 to TRBJ2-1; perhaps TRBD1 as D (5 bases). There are 19 residues in the CDR3. Germline CDR1 reads LGHDT; CDR2 reads YNNKEL (reference sequence). Trimming took 2 bases from V and 2 from J, leaving 22 bases between them. The CDR3 sequence: CASSQRGPPLQGPYNEQFF. The CDR3 bases are TGTGCCAGCAGCCAACGCGGTCCCCCGCTCCAGGGCCCCTACAATGAGCAGTTCTTC.

The table lists this clonotype with a few counts. The V gene is TRBV5-1, the J gene TRBJ2-1; 10 nucleotides agree with TRBD2. Losses at the gene ends were 1 base for V and 2 bases for J; bases not matched to a gene: 12. This CDR3 is 19 amino acids long. Germline V gene sequence: CDR1 SGHRS, CDR2 YFSETQ. The CDR3 DNA is TGCGCCAGCAGCTTGAGGGTTAGCGGGAGGTCTCGCACCTACAATGAGCAGTTCTTC. It encodes CASSLRVSGRSRTYNEQFF.

V is TRBV12-3 or TRBV12-4 and J is TRBJ1-1; possible D gene TRBD1, 5 bases. The CDR3 covers 14 residues. Between the trimmed V and J ends, which lost 3 bases and 8 bases, there was a span of 16 bases. This chain's CDR3 is CASSFRRDGSEAFF. As DNA, the CDR3 is TGTGCCAGCAGTTTCCGGCGGGACGGGTCCGAAGCTTTCTTT.

V is TRBV7-2 and J is TRBJ2-7; 12 positions agree with TRBD2. The junction had 5 bases not matched to a gene; V was cut back by 5 bases and J by 3 bases. The CDR3 consists of 15 residues. In germline, CDR1 is SGHTA, CDR2 FQGNSA. The chain's CDR3 is CASSPRTSGVYEQYF. The CDR3 DNA is TGTGCCAGCAGCCCACGGACTAGCGGGGTCTACGAGCAGTACTTC.

This clonotype showed up just a few times. CDR3 protein: CASSTYRVTDTQYF. The CDR3 nucleotides are TGTGCCAGCAGTACGTACAGGGTCACAGATACGCAGTATTTT. This chain uses TRBV12-3 or TRBV12-4 with TRBJ2-3; a weak D match, TRBD1 (6 bases). The CDR3 consists of 14 residues. V lost 5 bases and J 2 bases, leaving 11 bases between the germline ends.

The rearrangement links TRBV27 to TRBJ2-4; maybe TRBD2 (6 bases). The J call may be incorrect, as the DNA end agrees better with TRBJ2-5. There are 14 residues in the CDR3. CDR1 is MNHEY and CDR2 is SMNVEV in the germline V gene (reference sequence). The CDR3 sequence: CASSPVAGGGTQYF. CDR3 in DNA: TGTGCCAGCAGTCCGGTGGCCGGGGGAGGGACCCAGTACTTC.

This clonotype was seen more than once but under ten times. The chain couples TRBV12-3 or TRBV12-4 to TRBJ1-2; D remains unclear. CDR3 length: 13 residues. V was shortened by 2 bases and J by 4 bases, with 8 bases between the two germline ends. As DNA, the CDR3 is TGTGCCAGCAGTTTAATCCCGAGCTATGGCTACACCTTC. Its protein product is CASSLIPSYGYTF.

This chain uses TRBV27 with TRBJ2-1, with 13 bases aligning to TRBD2. V shed 7 bases and J 14 bases; nucleotides not matched to a gene: 11. CDR3 size: 14 residues. Germline CDR1 MNHEY, CDR2 SMNVEV (reference sequence). CDR3 residues: CASTELAGGRVEFF. The CDR3 DNA is TGTGCCAGCACCGAACTAGCGGGAGGGCGGGTGGAGTTCTTC.

This clonotype appeared many times. The V and J genes are TRBV12-3 or TRBV12-4 and TRBJ1-1, with a tentative D call TRBD1 (6 bases). The CDR3 is 14 amino acids. Deletions cut 2 bases from V and 2 bases from J, with 9 bases between. The CDR3 coding sequence is TGTGCCAGCAGTTTACAGGGGCGAAACACTGAAGCTTTCTTT. The encoded protein is CASSLQGRNTEAFF.

This clonotype was counted ten times or more. The chain links TRBV29-1 to TRBJ2-1; no definite D call. The V end was cut by 0 bases, the J end by 8 bases, with 5 bases between. The germline V gene has CDR1 SQVTM and CDR2 ANQGSEA. This CDR3 contains 11 residues. DNA of the CDR3: TGCAGCGTTGAAGATCCGGATGAGCAGTTCTTC. Its protein is CSVEDPDEQFF.